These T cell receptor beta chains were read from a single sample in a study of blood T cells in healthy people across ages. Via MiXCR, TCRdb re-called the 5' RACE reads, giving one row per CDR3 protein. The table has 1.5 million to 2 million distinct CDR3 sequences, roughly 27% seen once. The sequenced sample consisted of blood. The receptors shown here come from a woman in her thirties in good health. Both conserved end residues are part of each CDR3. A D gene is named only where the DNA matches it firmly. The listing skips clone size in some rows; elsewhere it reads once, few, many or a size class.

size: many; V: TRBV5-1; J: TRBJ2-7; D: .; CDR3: CASSMQPYEQYF; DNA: TGCGCCAGCAGCATGCAGCCATACGAGCAGTACTTC
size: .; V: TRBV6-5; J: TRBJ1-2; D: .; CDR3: CASSEIGHGYTF; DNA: TGTGCCAGCAGTGAGATTGGCCATGGCTACACCTTC
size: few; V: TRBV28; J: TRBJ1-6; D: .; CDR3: CASSPPGRNSPLHF; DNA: TGTGCCAGCAGTCCGCCAGGGAGAAATTCACCCCTCCACTTT
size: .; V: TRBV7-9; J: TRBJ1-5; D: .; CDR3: CASSPIPGRSNQPQHF; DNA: TGTGCCAGCAGCCCGATACCGGGCCGCAGCAATCAGCCCCAGCATTTT
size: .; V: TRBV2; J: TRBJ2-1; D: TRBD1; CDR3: CASSFDRGVDEQFF; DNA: TGTGCCAGCAGTTTCGACAGGGGGGTGGATGAGCAGTTCTTC
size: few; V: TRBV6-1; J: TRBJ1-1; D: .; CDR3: CASSLQRTTEAFF; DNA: TGTGCCAGCAGTCTCCAACGCACCACTGAAGCTTTCTTT
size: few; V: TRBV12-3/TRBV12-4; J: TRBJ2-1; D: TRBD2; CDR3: CASGSPLNSGSFNEQFF; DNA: TGTGCCAGTGGGAGCCCATTGAATAGCGGGAGTTTCAATGAGCAGTTCTTC
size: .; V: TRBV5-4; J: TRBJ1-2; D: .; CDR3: CASSLASSWGIDGYTF; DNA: TGTGCCAGCAGCTTGGCTAGCAGCTGGGGCATTGATGGCTACACCTTC
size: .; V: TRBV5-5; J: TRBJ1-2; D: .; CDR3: CAAGTAYGHTF; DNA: TGTGCCGCAGGGACGGCCTATGGCCACACCTTC
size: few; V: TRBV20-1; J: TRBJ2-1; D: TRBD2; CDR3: CSAPLAGVRDEQFF; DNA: TGCAGTGCTCCGCTAGCGGGAGTTAGGGATGAGCAGTTCTTC
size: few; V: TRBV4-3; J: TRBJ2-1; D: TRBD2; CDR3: CASSQFRGDYSYNEQFF; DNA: TGCGCCAGCAGCCAATTCCGAGGGGACTATTCCTACAATGAGCAGTTCTTC
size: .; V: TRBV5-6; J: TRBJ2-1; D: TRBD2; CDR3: CASSLAMGLAGHNEQFF; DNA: TGTGCCAGCAGCTTGGCGATGGGACTAGCGGGGCACAATGAGCAGTTCTTC
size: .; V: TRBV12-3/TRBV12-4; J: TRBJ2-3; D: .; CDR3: CASSFGAADLRDTQYF; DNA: TGTGCCAGCAGTTTTGGGGCAGCCGACCTCCGAGATACGCAGTATTTT
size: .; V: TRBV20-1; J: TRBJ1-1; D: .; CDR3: CSARRELNTEAFF; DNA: TGCAGTGCTAGAAGGGAATTGAACACTGAAGCTTTCTTT
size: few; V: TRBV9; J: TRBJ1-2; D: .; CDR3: CASRAPDGGYGYTF; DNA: TGTGCCAGCAGAGCACCGGACGGGGGCTATGGCTACACCTTC
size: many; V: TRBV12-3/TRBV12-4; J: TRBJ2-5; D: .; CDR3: CASSLDGARETQYF; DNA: TGTGCCAGCAGTTTAGACGGGGCACGAGAGACCCAGTACTTC
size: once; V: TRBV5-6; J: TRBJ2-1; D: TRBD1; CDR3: CASSPTGQGSLNEQFF; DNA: TGTGCCAGCAGCCCTACCGGACAGGGGTCTTTGAATGAGCAGTTCTTC
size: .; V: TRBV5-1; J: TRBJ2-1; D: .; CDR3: CASRTSTSSYNEQFF; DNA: TGCGCCAGCAGAACCTCGACCAGCTCCTACAATGAGCAGTTCTTC
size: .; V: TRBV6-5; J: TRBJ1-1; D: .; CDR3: CASSYGGNMNTEAFF; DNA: TGTGCCAGCAGTTACGGAGGGAACATGAACACTGAAGCTTTCTTT
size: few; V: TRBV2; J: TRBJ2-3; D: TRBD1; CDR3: CASGRTGTDTQYF; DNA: TGTGCCAGCGGCCGGACAGGGACAGATACGCAGTATTTT